This entry lists 14 T cell receptor beta chains sequenced from one sample in a study of spatial heterogeneity in lung cancer. Described time point: sample taken at primary tumor resection. TCRdb ran MiXCR on the 5' RACE reads and lists one entry per CDR3 protein. Of 20,000 to 25,000 distinct CDR3 sequences in the sample, around 7% are singletons; the top ten hold roughly an eighth. The sample in question was PBMCs, obtained at surgery. The receptors shown here come from a male donor with early-stage non-small cell lung cancer.

The chain combines TRBV30 with TRBJ2-7, with 9 positions matching TRBD1. The germline V gene has CDR1 GTSNPN and CDR2 SVGIG (reference sequence). Unmatched junction bases numbered 3, after V lost 4 bases and J lost 5 bases. The CDR3 length is 12 residues. This CDR3 is CAWKTGGNEQYV. The DNA of the CDR3 is TGTGCCTGGAAGACAGGGGGAAACGAGCAGTACGTC.

V usage is TRBV10-2 and J usage is TRBJ2-7; 7 positions agree with TRBD1. Germline assignment: CDR1 WSHSY and CDR2 SAAADI. V was clipped by 9 bases and J by 7 bases; unmatched bases: 9. This CDR3 contains 12 residues. The CDR3: CASTGELREQYF. The CDR3 region has the DNA TGCGCCAGTACAGGGGAACTACGAGAGCAGTACTTC.

This clonotype is medium-sized (0.01 to 0.1%). CDR3 nucleotide sequence: TGCGCCAGCAGCTTGTCGGGCGGGAGGGATGAGCAGTTCTTC. Amino acids: CASSLSGGRDEQFF. The J gene is TRBJ2-1, the V gene TRBV5-1; 9 bases fit TRBD2. In germline, CDR1 is SGHRS, CDR2 YFSETQ. Trimming cost V 1 base and J 8 bases; bases outside gene matches: 4. CDR3 length equals 14 residues.

V usage is TRBV3-1 and J usage is TRBJ2-1; D possibly corresponds to TRBD2 (5 bases). Germline-derived CDR1 and CDR2 are LGHDT and YNNKEL (reference sequence). The germline V and J ends were trimmed by 0 bases and 2 bases, with 17 bases remaining between them. The CDR3 is 18 residues long. CDR3 sequence (DNA): TGTGCCAGCAGCCAAGATGATTTTCTAGCCCCCCCCTACAATGAGCAGTTCTTC. Residues: CASSQDDFLAPPYNEQFF.

This clonotype was detected only a few times. J is TRBJ1-1 and V is TRBV6-4; the match to TRBD1 covers 9 bases. Per germline, CDR1 MRHNA and CDR2 SNTAGT. V lost 4 bases and J lost 11; bases outside the gene matches: 11. The CDR3 loop spans 14 amino acids. DNA of the CDR3: TGTGCCAGCAGTGTAACAGGGGGCGCAGGCGGCGCTTTCTTT. It is translated as CASSVTGGAGGAFF.

This clonotype was observed at least ten times. The chain is built from TRBV12-5 and TRBJ1-1; D remains ambiguous. Germline values: CDR1 LGHNT, CDR2 FRNRAP. The CDR3 totals 14 residues. Written as DNA, the CDR3 is TGTGCCGTTCCGCCACTTCCTAATGAGGCTGAAGCTTTCTTT. Translating gives CAVPPLPNEAEAFF.

This clonotype appeared a few times. The chain carries TRBV30 and TRBJ2-4; 11 bases are a match to TRBD1. The germline V gene encodes CDR1 GTSNPN and CDR2 SVGIG (reference sequence). CDR3 length: 16 residues. V was pared by 5 bases and J by 2 bases, with 8 bases of the junction left unmatched. The CDR3 bases are TGTGCCTGGTCGTCCGGGACAGGGGGTCCCAAAAACATTCAGTACTTC. Translation: CAWSSGTGGPKNIQYF.

This clonotype was recorded a few times. The chain employs TRBV5-4 and TRBJ2-5; D may be TRBD2 (5 bases). The CDR3 extends over 15 amino acids. From germline, CDR1 is SGHNT and CDR2 YYREEE (reference sequence). Deletions cut 4 bases from V and 1 base from J, with 14 bases between. The CDR3 spells CASSRGADPQETQYF. In DNA, the CDR3 is TGTGCCAGCAGCCGGGGAGCGGACCCCCAAGAGACCCAGTACTTC.

At least ten counts were recorded for this clonotype. The rearrangement joins TRBV20-1 to TRBJ2-7; D is perhaps TRBD1 (6 bases). From germline, CDR1 is DFQATT and CDR2 SNEGSKA (reference sequence). This CDR3 region has 13 residues. V dropped 1 base and J dropped 4 bases, with 11 bases sitting between them. CDR3 DNA sequence: TGCAGTGCTAGAGGAATCGGACAGTACGAGCAGTACGTC. It codes for CSARGIGQYEQYV.

This clonotype was seen more than once but under ten times. This chain links TRBV11-2 with TRBJ2-7; TRBD1 aligns across 11 bases. Germline CDR1 SGHAT, CDR2 FQNNGV. This CDR3 has 15 amino acids. V trimming: 5 bases; J trimming: 2 bases; junction bases outside the gene matches: 5. Here the CDR3 DNA reads TGTGCCAGCAGCATCGGGACAGGGGGAACCTACGAGCAGTACTTC. Its translation is CASSIGTGGTYEQYF.

This clonotype was seen only a few times. This rearrangement joins TRBV6-2 or TRBV6-3 to TRBJ2-5; 8 nucleotides align to TRBD2. Germline V gene data show CDR1 as MNHEY and CDR2 as SVGEGT. V gave up 6 bases and J gave up 6 bases; unmatched junction bases: 9. This CDR3 spans 14 amino acids. The CDR3 sequence is CASRETSVVQTQYF. The CDR3 coding sequence is TGTGCCAGCAGAGAGACTAGCGTCGTACAGACCCAGTACTTC.

The genes are TRBV30 and TRBJ2-3; either TRBD1 or TRBD2 may fit D (6 bases each). Per germline, CDR1 GTSNPN and CDR2 SVGIG (reference sequence). This CDR3 region has 15 residues. Trimming left V 2 bases short and J 2 bases short, with 14 bases between. The CDR3 loop is CAWSHDRRVTDTQYF. The CDR3 nucleotides read TGTGCCTGGAGTCATGACAGGAGGGTCACAGATACGCAGTATTTT.

This clonotype occurred many times. The V call is TRBV5-1, the J call TRBJ2-5; possible D gene TRBD1, 6 bases. The length of the CDR3 is 15 residues. The V gene's germline CDR1 is SGHRS and CDR2 YFSETQ. V was cut by 1 base and J by 5 bases, with 15 bases left in between. CDR3 protein: CASSLLVGARETQYF. The DNA of the CDR3 is TGCGCCAGCAGCTTGCTGGTGGGGGCTCGGGAGACCCAGTACTTC.

This clonotype was detected only a few times. The chain joins TRBV13 to TRBJ2-3; D not resolved. Germline V gives CDR1 PRHDT, CDR2 FYEKMQ (reference sequence). The CDR3 covers 13 residues. V lost 5 bases and J 3 bases, leaving 9 bases between the germline ends. The CDR3 DNA reads as TGTGCCAGCAGCCTCCAGTCAACAGATACGCAGTATTTT. Its translation is CASSLQSTDTQYF.